This T cell receptor beta chain stems from a study of CD8+ T cells in alopecia areata. Sequencing used cDNA as its template, made by extracting RNA and reverse transcribing it. Sequencing was performed with immunoSEQ multiplex PCR; in TCRdb, only in-frame clones are kept and a portion is missing. The profile covers about 200,000 clones, with more than 30% appearing a single time and around 0.48% taken by the ten largest. CDR3 length equals 13 residues. CDR1 and CDR2 from the germline V gene are SNHLY and FYNNEI. Deletions cut 5 bases from V and 4 bases from J, with 11 bases between. Whole-study findings and limits: Scalp clonality and expanded CD8+ clones among the top 100 were significantly decreased by tofacitinib.

With regard to this clone: Its antigen is still unknown.

Regarding treatment: oral pan-JAK inhibitor, 5-10 mg twice daily. The investigators collected lesional scalp punch biopsies and peripheral blood from alopecia areata patients. Here the sequenced sample was CD4+ T cells sorted from blood, taken at approximately week 30, from a patient treated with tofacitinib. The chain employs TRBV2 and TRBJ1-1; D is unclear. The sequence was collected from a human donor with alopecia areata. The CDR3 sequence: CASSPNGITEAFF. CDR3 sequence (DNA): TGTGCCAGCAGTCCAAACGGGATCACTGAAGCTTTCTTT. The full variable domain, rest sourced from reference TRBV2 and TRBJ1-1, is EPEVTQTPSHQVTQMGQEVILRCVPISNHLYFYWYRQILGQKVEFLVSFYNNEISEKSEIFDDQFSVERPDGSNFTLKIRSTKLEDSAMYFCASSPNGITEAFFGQGTRLTVV.